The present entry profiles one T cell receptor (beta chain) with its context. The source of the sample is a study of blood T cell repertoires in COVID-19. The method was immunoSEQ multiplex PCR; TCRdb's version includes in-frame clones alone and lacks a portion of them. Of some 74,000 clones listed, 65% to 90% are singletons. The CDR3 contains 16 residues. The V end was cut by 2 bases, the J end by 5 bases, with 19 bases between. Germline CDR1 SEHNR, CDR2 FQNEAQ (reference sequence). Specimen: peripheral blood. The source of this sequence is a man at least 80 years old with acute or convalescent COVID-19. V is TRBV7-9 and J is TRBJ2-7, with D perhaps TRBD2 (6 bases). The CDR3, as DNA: TGTGCCAGCAGCTTAAGACGGGAGCGCGGGGCAGACGAGCAGTACTTC. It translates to CASSLRRERGADEQYF.